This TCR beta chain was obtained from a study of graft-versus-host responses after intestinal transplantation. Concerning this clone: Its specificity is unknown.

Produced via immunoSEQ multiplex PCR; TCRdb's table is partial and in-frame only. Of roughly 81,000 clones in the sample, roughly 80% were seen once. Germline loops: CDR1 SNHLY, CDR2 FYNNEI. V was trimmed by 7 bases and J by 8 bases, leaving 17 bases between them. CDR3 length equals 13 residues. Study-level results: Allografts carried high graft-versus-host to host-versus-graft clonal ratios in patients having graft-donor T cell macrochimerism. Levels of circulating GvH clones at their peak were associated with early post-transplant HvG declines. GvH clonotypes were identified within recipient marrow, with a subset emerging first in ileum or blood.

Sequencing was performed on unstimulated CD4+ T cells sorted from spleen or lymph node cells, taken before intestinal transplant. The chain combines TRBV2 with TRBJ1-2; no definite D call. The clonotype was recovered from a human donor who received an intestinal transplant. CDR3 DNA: TGTGCCAGCATAGAGACACCAACCCCCGGCTACACCTTC. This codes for CASIETPTPGYTF. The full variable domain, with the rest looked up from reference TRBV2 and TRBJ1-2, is EPEVTQTPSHQVTQMGQEVILRCVPISNHLYFYWYRQILGQKVEFLVSFYNNEISEKSEIFDDQFSVERPDGSNFTLKIRSTKLEDSAMYFCASIETPTPGYTFGSGTRLTVV.